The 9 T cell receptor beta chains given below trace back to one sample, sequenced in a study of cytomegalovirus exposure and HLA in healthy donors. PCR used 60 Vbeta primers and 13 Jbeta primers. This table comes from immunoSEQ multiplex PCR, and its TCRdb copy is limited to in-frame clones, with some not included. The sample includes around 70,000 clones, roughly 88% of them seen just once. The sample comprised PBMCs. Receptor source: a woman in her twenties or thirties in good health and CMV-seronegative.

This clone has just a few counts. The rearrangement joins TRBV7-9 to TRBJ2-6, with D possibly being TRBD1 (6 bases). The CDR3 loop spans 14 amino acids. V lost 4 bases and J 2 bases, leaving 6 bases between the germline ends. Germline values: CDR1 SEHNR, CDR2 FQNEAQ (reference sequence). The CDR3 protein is CASSSGAGANVLTF. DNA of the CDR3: TGTGCCAGCAGCTCAGGGGCTGGGGCCAACGTCCTGACTTTC.

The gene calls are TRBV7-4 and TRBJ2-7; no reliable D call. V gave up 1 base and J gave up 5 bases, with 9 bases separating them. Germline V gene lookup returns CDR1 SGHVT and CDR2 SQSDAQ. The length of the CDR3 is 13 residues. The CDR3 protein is CASSLGLPNEQYF. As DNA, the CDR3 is TGTGCCAGCAGCTTAGGGCTCCCCAACGAGCAGTACTTC.

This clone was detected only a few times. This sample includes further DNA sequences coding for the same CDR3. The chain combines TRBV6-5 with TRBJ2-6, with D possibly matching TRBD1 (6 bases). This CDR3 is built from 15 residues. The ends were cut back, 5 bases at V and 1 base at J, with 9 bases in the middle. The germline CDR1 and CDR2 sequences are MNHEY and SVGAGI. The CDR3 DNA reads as TGTGCCAGCAGTCCTACAGGGTCTGGGGCCAACGTCCTGACTTTC. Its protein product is CASSPTGSGANVLTF.

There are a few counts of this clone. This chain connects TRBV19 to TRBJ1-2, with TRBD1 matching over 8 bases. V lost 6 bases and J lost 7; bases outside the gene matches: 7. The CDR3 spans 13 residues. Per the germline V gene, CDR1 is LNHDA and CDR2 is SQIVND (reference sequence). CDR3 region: CASRLDRDGGYTF. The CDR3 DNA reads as TGTGCCAGTAGGCTGGACAGGGACGGTGGCTACACCTTC.

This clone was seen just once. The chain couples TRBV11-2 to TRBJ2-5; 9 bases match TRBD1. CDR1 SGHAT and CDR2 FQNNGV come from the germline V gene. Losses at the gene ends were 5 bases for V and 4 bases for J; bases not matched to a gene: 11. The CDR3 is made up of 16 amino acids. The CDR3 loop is CASSTGGGTGRETQYF. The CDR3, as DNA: TGTGCCAGCAGCACCGGCGGCGGGACAGGGAGAGAGACCCAGTACTTC.

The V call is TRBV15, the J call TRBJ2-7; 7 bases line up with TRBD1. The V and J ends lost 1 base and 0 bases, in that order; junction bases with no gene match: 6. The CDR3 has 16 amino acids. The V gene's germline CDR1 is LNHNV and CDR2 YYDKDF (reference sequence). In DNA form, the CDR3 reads TGTGCCACCAGCAGAGTAGGGACAGAAAGCTCCTACGAGCAGTACTTC. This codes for CATSRVGTESSYEQYF.

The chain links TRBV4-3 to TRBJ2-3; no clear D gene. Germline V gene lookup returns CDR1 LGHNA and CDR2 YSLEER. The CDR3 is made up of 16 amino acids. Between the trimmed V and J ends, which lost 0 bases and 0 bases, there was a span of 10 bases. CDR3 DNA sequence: TGCGCCAGCAGCCAAGATCGAGTGGGCAGCACAGATACGCAGTATTTT. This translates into CASSQDRVGSTDTQYF.

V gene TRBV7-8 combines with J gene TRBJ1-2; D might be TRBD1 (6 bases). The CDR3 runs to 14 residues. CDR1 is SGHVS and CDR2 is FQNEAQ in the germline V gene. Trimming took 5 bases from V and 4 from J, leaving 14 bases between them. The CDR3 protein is CASSGSTGIYGYTF. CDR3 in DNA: TGTGCCAGCAGCGGAAGCACAGGGATCTATGGCTACACCTTC.

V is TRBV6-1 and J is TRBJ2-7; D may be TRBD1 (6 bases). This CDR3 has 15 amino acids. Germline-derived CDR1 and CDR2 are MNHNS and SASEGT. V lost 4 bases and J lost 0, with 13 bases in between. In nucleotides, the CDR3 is TGTGCCAGCAGTGCCTACCGGGACAACTCCTACGAGCAGTACTTC. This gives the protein CASSAYRDNSYEQYF.